This T cell receptor (beta chain) was captured by sequencing in a study of blood T cell repertoires in COVID-19. Assay used: immunoSEQ multiplex PCR; TCRdb lists only in-frame clones, some missing. The profile covers about 82,000 clones, with 80% appearing a single time and around 12% taken by the ten largest. This CDR3 is built from 15 residues. V was shortened by 1 base and J by 0 bases, with 8 bases between the two germline ends. Germline CDR1 is MNHNY and CDR2 is SVGAGI (reference sequence). The chain links TRBV6-6 to TRBJ2-3; D possibly corresponds to TRBD2 (6 bases). This TCR came from a woman in her forties with active or convalescent COVID-19. The sequencing input was peripheral blood. CDR3 protein: CASSYFGGSTDTQYF. The CDR3, as DNA: TGTGCCAGCAGTTACTTCGGGGGAAGCACAGATACGCAGTATTTT.